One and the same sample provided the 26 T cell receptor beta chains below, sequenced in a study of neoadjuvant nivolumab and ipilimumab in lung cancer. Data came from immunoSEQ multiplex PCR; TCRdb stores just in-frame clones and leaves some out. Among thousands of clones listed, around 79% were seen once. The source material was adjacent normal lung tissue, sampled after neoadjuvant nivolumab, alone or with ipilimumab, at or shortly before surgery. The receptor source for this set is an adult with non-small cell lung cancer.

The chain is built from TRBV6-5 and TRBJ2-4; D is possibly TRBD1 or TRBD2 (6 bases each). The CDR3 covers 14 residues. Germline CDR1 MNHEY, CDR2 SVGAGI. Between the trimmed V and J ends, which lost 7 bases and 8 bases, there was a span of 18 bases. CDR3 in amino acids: CASTKQGGEDIQYF. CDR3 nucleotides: TGTGCCAGCACCAAACAGGGAGGTGAGGACATTCAGTACTTC.

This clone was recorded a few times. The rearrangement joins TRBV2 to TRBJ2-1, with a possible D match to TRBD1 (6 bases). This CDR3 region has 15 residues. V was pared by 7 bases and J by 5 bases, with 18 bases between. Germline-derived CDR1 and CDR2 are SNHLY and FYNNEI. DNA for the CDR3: TGTGCCAGCACCTCACCTTGGACAGACGACAATGAGCAGTTCTTC. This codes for CASTSPWTDDNEQFF. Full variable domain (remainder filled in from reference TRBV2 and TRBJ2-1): EPEVTQTPSHQVTQMGQEVILRCVPISNHLYFYWYRQILGQKVEFLVSFYNNEISEKSEIFDDQFSVERPDGSNFTLKIRSTKLEDSAMYFCASTSPWTDDNEQFFGPGTRLTVL.

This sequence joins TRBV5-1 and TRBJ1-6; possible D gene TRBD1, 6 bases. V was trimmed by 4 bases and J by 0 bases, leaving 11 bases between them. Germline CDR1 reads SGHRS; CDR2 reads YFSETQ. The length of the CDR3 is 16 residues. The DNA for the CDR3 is TGCGCCAGCAGCCCCACAGGGAGCTCCTATAATTCACCCCTCCACTTT. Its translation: CASSPTGSSYNSPLHF.

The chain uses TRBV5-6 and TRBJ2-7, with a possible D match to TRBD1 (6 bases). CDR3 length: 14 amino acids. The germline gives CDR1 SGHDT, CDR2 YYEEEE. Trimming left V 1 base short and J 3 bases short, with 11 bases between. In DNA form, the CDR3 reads TGTGCCAGCAGCTTGCTTTCAGGGGACTACGAGCAGTACTTC. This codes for CASSLLSGDYEQYF.

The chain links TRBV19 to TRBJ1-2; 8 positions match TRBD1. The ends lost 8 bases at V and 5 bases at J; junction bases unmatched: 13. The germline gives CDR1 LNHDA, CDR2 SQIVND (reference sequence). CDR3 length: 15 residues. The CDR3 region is CASSSGTGFSYGYTF. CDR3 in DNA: TGTGCCAGTTCATCCGGGACAGGTTTTTCTTATGGCTACACCTTC.

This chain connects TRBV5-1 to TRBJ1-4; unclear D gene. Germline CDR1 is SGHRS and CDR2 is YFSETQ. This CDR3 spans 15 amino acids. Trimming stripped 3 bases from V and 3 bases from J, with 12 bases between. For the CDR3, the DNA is TGCGCCAGCAGCTCGGGGTCGGTGGCTAATGAAAAACTGTTTTTT. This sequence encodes CASSSGSVANEKLFF.

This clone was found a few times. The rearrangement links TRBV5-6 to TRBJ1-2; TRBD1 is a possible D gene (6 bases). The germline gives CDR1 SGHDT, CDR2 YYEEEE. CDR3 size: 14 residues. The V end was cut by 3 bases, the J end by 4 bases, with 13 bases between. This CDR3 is CASSWDKEPYGYTF. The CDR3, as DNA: TGTGCCAGCAGCTGGGACAAAGAGCCCTATGGCTACACCTTC.

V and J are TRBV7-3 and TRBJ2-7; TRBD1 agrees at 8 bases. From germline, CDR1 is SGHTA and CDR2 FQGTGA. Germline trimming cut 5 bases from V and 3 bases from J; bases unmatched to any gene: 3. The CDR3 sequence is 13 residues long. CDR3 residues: CASSDRGGYEQYF. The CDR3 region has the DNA TGTGCCAGCAGCGACAGGGGCGGCTACGAGCAGTACTTC.

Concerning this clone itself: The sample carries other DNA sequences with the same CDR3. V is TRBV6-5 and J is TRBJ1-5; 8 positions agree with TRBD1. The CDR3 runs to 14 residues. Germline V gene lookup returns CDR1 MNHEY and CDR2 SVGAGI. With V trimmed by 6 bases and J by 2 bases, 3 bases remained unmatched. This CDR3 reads CASRRTGRNQPQHF. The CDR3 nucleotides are TGTGCCAGCAGAAGGACAGGGCGCAATCAGCCCCAGCATTTT.

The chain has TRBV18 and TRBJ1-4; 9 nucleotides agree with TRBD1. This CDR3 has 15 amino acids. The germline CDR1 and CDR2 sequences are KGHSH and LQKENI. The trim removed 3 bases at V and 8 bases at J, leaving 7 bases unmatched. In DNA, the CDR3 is TGTGCCAGCTCACCCGGGGACAGGGAATTAGAAAAACTGTTTTTT. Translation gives CASSPGDRELEKLFF. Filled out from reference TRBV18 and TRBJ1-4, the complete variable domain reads NAGVMQNPRHLVRRRGQEARLRCSPMKGHSHVYWYRQLPEEGLKFMVYLQKENIIDESGMPKERFSAEFPKEGPSILRIQQVVRGDSAAYFCASSPGDRELEKLFFGSGTQLSVL.

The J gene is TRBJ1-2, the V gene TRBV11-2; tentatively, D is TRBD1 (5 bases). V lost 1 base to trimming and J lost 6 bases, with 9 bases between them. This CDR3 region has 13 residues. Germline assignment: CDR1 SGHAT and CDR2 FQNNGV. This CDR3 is CASSLGQSNGYTF. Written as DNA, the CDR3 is TGTGCCAGCAGCTTAGGACAGTCAAATGGCTACACCTTC.

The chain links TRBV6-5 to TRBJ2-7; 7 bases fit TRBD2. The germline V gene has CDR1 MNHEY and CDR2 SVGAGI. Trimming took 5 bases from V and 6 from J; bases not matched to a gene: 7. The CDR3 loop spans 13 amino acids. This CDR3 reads CASSRAREGEQYF. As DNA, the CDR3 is TGTGCCAGCAGTAGGGCCAGGGAGGGCGAGCAGTACTTC.

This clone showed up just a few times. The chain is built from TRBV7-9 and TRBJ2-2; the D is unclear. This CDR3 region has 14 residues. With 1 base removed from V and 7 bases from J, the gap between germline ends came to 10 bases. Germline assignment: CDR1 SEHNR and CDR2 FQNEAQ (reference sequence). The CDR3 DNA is TGTGCCAGCAGCTTAGTCGAAGCGATCGGGGAGCTGTTTTTT. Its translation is CASSLVEAIGELFF.

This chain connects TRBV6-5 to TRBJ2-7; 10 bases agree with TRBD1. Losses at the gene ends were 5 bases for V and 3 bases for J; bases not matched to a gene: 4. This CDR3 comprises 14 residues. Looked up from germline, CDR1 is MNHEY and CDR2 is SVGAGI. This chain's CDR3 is CASSGDRGYYEQYF. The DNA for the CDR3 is TGTGCCAGCAGTGGGGACAGGGGCTACTACGAGCAGTACTTC.

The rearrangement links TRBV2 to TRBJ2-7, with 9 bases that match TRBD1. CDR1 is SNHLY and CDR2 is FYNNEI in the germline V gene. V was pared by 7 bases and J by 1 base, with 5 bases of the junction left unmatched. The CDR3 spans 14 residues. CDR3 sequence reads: CASILGQGSYEQYF. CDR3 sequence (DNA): TGTGCCAGCATCCTAGGACAGGGGTCCTACGAGCAGTACTTC. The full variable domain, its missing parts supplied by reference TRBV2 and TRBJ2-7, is EPEVTQTPSHQVTQMGQEVILRCVPISNHLYFYWYRQILGQKVEFLVSFYNNEISEKSEIFDDQFSVERPDGSNFTLKIRSTKLEDSAMYFCASILGQGSYEQYFGPGTRLTVT.

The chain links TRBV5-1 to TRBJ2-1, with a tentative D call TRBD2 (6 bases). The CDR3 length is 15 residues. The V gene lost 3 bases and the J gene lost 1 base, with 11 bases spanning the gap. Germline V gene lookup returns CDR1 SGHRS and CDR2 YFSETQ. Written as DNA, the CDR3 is TGCGCCAGCAGCTATGGAGGGTCTTCCTACAATGAGCAGTTCTTC. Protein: CASSYGGSSYNEQFF.

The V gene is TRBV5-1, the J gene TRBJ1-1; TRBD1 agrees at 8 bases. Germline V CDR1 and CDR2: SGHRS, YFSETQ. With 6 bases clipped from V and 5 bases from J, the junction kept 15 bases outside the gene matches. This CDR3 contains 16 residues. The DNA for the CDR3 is TGCGCCAGCAAGCGAATGGCAGGGGGCGCAGGGACTGAAGCTTTCTTT. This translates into CASKRMAGGAGTEAFF.

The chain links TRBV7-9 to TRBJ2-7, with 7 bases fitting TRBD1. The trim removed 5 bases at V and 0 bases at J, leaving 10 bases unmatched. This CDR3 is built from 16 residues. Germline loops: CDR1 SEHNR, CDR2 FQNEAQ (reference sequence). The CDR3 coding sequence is TGTGCCAGCAGCCCGCATCGACAGGGCGGCTCCTACGAGCAGTACTTC. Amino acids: CASSPHRQGGSYEQYF. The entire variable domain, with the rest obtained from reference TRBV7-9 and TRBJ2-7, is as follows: DTGVSQNPRHKITKRGQNVTFRCDPISEHNRLYWYRQTLGQGPEFLTYFQNEAQLEKSRLLSDRFSAERPKGSFSTLEIQRTEQGDSAMYLCASSPHRQGGSYEQYFGPGTRLTVT.

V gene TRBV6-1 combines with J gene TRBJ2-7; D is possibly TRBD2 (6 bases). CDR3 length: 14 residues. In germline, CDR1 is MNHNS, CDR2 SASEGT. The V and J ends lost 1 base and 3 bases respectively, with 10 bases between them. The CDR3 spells CASSEEGLVYEQYF. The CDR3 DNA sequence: TGTGCCAGCAGTGAAGAGGGACTCGTCTACGAGCAGTACTTC.

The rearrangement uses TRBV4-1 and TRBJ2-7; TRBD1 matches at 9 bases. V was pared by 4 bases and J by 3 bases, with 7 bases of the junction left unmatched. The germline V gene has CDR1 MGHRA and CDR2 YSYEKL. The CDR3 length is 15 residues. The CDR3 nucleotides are TGCGCCAGCAGCCGATTGGGACAGGGTAGCTACGAGCAGTACTTC. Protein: CASSRLGQGSYEQYF.

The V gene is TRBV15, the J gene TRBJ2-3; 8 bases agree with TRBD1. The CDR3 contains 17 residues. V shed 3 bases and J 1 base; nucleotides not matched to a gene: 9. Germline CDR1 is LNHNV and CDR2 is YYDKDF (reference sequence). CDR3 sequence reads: CATSRGPQGVGTDTQYF. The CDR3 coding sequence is TGTGCCACCAGCAGGGGACCACAGGGGGTGGGCACAGATACGCAGTATTTT.

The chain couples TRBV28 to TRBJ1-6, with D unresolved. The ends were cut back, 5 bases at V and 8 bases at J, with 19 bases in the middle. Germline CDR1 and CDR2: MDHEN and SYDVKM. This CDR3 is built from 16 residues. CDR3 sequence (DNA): TGTGCCAGCAGTCCCTATGGACGGGTCTGGGATTCACCCCTCCACTTT. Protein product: CASSPYGRVWDSPLHF.

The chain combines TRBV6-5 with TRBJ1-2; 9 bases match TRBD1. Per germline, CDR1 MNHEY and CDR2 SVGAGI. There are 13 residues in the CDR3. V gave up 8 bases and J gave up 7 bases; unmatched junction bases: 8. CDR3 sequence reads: CASSGTGSSGYTF. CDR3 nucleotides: TGTGCCAGCTCCGGGACAGGGTCTTCTGGCTACACCTTC.

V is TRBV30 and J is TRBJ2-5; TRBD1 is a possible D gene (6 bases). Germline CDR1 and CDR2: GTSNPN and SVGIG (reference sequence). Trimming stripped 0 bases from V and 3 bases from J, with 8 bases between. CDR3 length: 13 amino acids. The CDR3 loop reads CAWSVQGEETQYF. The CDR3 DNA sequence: TGTGCCTGGAGTGTACAGGGCGAAGAGACCCAGTACTTC.

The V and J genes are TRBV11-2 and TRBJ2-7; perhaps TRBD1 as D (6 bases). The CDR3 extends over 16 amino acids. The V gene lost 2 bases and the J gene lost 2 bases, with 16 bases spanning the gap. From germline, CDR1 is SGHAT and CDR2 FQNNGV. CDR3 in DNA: TGTGCCAGCAGCTTAAGGGTGTCGACAGGCACCTACGAGCAGTACTTC. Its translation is CASSLRVSTGTYEQYF.

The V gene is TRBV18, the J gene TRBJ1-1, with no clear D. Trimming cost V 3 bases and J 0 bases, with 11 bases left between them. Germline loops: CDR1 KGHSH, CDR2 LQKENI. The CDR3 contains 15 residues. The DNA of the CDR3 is TGTGCCAGCTCACCTGCAGGTATTATGAACACTGAAGCTTTCTTT. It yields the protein CASSPAGIMNTEAFF.